This entry describes one T cell receptor beta chain. This entry belongs to a study of blood T cell repertoires in COVID-19. About the study: Samples of COVID-19 (acute and convalescent) were obtained from the United States, Italy and Spain.

The CDR3 has 16 residues. In germline, CDR1 is SGHDT, CDR2 YYEEEE. V lost 4 bases, J lost 2 bases, and 19 bases lay in between. Membership in each cohort depended on participant-reported clinical history. Under the authors' procedure: Nucleated cell number was recorded as an estimate derived from reference gene primer amplification. Using immunoSEQ multiplex PCR, the repertoire was profiled, and TCRdb retains in-frame clones only, with some absent. From that table come the V and J calls and clone size; the DNA was used to work out D and trimming. Among a few hundred thousand clones listed, nearly 90% were seen once.

This chain joins TRBV5-6 and TRBJ2-7; perhaps TRBD2 as D (5 bases). What was sequenced was PBMCs or T cells enriched from blood (not recorded which). The clonotype originates from a woman aged 18-29 years with acute COVID-19. CDR3 DNA sequence: TGTGCCAGCAGCCAGGCGGGCCAACTAGGTCCCTACGAGCAGTACTTC. Encoded protein: CASSQAGQLGPYEQYF.